The text below deals with one TCR beta chain. Its specificity is unknown. These data belong to a study of shared clonotypes between healthy human individuals. Study-level points and caveats: For sorted subsets, rarefaction showed incomplete sequencing despite large depth.

Donors comprised healthy HIV-negative adults lacking recent acute infections or vaccinations. Splitting the CD4+ cells yielded a CD45RA+ naive subset and a CD45RA-negative memory subset. Method: immunoSEQ multiplex PCR; TCRdb's copy keeps in-frame clones and lacks some. The repertoire holds roughly 2,500,000 clones, roughly 93% seen once, with 0.36% in the top ten. The clonotype comes from a man in his late teens or twenties in good health. Some clones in this sample may be carry-over from other donors' samples. The sample comprised naive CD4+ T cells from PBMCs. Subset here: CD45RA+ positively selected.

The CDR3 DNA sequence: TGTGCCAGCAGTAAGACAGGGCCAGATACGCAGTATTTT. Amino acid sequence: CASSKTGPDTQYF. The chain employs TRBV2 and TRBJ2-3; 7 bases fit TRBD1. Germline loops: CDR1 SNHLY, CDR2 FYNNEI. The CDR3 extends over 13 amino acids. V shed 5 bases and J 4 bases; nucleotides not matched to a gene: 3.